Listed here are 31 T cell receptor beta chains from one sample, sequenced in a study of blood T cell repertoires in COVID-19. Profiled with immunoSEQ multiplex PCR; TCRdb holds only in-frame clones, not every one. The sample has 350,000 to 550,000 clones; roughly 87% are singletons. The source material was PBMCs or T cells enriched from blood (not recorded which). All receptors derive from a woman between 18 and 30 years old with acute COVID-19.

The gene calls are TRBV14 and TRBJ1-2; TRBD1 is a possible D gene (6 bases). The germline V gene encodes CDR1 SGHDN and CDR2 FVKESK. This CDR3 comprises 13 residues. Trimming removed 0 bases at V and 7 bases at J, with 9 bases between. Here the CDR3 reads CASSQDSRGGYTF. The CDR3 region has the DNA TGTGCCAGCAGCCAAGATTCCAGGGGTGGCTACACCTTC.

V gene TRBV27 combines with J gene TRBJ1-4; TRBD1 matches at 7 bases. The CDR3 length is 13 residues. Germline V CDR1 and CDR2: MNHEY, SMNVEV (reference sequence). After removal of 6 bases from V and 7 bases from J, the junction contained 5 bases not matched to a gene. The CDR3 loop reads CASSLGGAEKLFF. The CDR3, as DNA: TGTGCCAGCAGCCTAGGGGGCGCTGAAAAACTGTTTTTT.

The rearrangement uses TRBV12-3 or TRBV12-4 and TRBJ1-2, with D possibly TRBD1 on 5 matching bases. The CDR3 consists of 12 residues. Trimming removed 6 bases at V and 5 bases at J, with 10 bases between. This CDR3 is CASSTDIYGYTF. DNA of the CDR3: TGTGCCAGCAGCACGGACATATATGGCTACACCTTC.

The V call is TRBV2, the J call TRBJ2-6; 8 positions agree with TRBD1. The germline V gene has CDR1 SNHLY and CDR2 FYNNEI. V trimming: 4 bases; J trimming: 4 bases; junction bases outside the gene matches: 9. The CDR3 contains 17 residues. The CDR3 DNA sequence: TGTGCCAGCAGTGGTGGCAGGGGGCTTGGCGGGGCCAACGTCCTGACTTTC. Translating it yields CASSGGRGLGGANVLTF.

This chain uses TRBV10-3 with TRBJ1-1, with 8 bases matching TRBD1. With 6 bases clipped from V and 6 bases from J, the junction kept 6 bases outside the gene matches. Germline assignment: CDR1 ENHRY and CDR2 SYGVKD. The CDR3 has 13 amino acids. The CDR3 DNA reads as TGTGCCATCAGGCAACAGGGGGATGCTGAAGCTTTCTTT. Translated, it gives CAIRQQGDAEAFF.

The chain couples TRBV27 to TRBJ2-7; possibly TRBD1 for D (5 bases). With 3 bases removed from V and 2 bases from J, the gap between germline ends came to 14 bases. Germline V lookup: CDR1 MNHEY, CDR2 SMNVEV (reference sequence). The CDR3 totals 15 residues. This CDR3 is CASSLGREATYEQYF. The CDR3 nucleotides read TGTGCCAGCAGTTTGGGCAGGGAAGCTACCTACGAGCAGTACTTC.

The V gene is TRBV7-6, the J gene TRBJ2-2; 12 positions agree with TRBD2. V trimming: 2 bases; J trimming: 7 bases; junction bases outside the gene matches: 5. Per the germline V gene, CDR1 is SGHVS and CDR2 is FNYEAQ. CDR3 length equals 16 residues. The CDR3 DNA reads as TGTGCCAGCAGCTTACTAGCGGGGGGGCCGAACGGGGAGCTGTTTTTT. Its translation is CASSLLAGGPNGELFF.

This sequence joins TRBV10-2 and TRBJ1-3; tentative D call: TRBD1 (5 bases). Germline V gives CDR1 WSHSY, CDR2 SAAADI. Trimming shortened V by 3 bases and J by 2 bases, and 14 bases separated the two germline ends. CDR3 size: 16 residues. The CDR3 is CASSDAGKEAGNTIYF. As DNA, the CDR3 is TGCGCCAGCAGTGATGCAGGGAAGGAAGCTGGAAACACCATATATTTT.

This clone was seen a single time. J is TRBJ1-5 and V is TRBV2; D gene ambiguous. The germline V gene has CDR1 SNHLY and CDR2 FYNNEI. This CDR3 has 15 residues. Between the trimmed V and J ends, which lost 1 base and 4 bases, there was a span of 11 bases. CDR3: CASSEGIAGNQPQHF. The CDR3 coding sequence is TGTGCCAGCAGTGAAGGCATAGCTGGGAATCAGCCCCAGCATTTT. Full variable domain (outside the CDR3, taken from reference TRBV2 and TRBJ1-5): EPEVTQTPSHQVTQMGQEVILRCVPISNHLYFYWYRQILGQKVEFLVSFYNNEISEKSEIFDDQFSVERPDGSNFTLKIRSTKLEDSAMYFCASSEGIAGNQPQHFGDGTRLSIL.

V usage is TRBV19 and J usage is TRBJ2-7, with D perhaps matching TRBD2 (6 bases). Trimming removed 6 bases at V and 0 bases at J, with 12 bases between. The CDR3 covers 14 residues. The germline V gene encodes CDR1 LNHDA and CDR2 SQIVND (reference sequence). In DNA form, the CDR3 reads TGTGCCAGTAGCCACCCCGGGGGCTCCTACGAGCAGTACTTC. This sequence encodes CASSHPGGSYEQYF.

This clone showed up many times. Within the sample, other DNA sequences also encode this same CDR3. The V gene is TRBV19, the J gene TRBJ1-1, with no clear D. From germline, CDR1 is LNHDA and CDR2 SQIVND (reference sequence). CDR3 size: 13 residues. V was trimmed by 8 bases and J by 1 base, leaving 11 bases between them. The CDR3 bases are TGTGCCAGTTCCGGACGGGGGAACACTGAAGCTTTCTTT. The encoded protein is CASSGRGNTEAFF. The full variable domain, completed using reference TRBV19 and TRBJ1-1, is DGGITQSPKYLFRKEGQNVTLSCEQNLNHDAMYWYRQDPGQGLRLIYYSQIVNDFQKGDIAEGYSVSREKKESFPLTVTSAQKNPTAFYLCASSGRGNTEAFFGQGTRLTVV.

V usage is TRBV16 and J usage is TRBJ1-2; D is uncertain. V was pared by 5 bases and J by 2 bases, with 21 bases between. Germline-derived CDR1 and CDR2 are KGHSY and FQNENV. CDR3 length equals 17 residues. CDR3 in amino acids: CASSKVPDGRANYGYTF. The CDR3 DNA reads TGTGCCAGCAGCAAAGTCCCGGACGGGAGGGCCAACTATGGCTACACCTTC.

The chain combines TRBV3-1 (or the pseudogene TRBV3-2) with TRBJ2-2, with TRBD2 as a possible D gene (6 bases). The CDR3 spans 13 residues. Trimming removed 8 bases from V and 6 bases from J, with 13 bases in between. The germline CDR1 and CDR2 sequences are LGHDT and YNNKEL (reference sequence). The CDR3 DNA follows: TGTGCCAGCCGGGGGACTTCGCCCGGGGAGCTGTTTTTT. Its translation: CASRGTSPGELFF.

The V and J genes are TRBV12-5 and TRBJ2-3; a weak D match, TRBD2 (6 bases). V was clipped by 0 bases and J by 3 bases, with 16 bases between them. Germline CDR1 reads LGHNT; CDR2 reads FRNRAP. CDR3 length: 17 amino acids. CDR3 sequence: CASGLVIGQGGTDTQYF. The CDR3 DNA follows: TGTGCTAGTGGTTTGGTAATAGGGCAGGGAGGAACAGATACGCAGTATTTT.

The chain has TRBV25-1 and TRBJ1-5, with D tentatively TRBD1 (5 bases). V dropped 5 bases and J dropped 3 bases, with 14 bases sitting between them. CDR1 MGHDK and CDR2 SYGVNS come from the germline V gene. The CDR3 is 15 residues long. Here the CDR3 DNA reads TGTGCCAGCAGTCCTTCAGGGTTGGACAATCAGCCCCAGCATTTT. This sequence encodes CASSPSGLDNQPQHF.

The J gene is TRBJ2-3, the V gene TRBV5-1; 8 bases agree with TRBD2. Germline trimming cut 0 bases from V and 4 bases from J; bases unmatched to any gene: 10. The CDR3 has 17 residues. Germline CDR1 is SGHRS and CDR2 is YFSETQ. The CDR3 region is CASSLAGGSGAPDTQYF. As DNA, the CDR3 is TGCGCCAGCAGCTTGGCCGGTGGTAGCGGGGCCCCAGATACGCAGTATTTT.

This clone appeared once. In DNA form, the CDR3 reads TGTGCCAGCAAAGGCCCAGCGGAAGGCTACACCTTC. Translating it yields CASKGPAEGYTF. V and J are TRBV28 and TRBJ1-2; the D is unclear. V lost 7 bases, J lost 8 bases, and 14 bases lay in between. This CDR3 region has 12 residues. Per germline, CDR1 MDHEN and CDR2 SYDVKM.

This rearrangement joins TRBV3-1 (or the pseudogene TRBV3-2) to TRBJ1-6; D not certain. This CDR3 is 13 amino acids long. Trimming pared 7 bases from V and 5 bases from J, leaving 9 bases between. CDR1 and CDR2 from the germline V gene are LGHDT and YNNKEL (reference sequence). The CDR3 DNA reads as TGTGCCAGCAACCTCGGGGATAATTCACCCCTCCACTTT. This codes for CASNLGDNSPLHF.

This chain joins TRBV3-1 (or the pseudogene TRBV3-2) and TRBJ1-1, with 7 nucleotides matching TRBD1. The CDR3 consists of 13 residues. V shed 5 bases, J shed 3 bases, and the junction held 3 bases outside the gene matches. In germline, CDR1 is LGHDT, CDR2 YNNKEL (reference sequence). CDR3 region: CASSRGQYTEAFF. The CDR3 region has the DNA TGTGCCAGCAGCAGGGGGCAGTACACTGAAGCTTTCTTT.

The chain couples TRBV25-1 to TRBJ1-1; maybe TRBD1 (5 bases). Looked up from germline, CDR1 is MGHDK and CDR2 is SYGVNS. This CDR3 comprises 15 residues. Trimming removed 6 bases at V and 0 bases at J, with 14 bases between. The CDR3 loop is CASRGLGSLNTEAFF. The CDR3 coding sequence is TGTGCCAGCAGGGGGCTGGGTTCTCTGAACACTGAAGCTTTCTTT.

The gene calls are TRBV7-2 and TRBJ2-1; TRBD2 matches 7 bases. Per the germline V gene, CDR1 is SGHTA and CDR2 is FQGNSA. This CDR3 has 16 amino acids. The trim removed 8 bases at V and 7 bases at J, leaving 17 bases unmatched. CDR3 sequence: CASGDGSGIRSNEQFF. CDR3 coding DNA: TGTGCCAGCGGAGACGGGAGCGGGATAAGGTCGAATGAGCAGTTCTTC.

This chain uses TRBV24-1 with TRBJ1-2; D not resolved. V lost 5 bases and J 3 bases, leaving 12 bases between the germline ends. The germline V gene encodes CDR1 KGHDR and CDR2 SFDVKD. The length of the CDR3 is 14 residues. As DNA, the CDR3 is TGTGCCACCAGTGCCCTTGTGGCCGACTATGGCTACACCTTC. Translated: CATSALVADYGYTF.

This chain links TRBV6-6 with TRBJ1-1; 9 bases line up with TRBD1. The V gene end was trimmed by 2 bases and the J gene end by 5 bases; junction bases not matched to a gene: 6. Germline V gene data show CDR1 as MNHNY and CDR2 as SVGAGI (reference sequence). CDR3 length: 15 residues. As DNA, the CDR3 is TGTGCCAGCAGTTACGGAGGGACAGGGCGAACTGAAGCTTTCTTT. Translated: CASSYGGTGRTEAFF.

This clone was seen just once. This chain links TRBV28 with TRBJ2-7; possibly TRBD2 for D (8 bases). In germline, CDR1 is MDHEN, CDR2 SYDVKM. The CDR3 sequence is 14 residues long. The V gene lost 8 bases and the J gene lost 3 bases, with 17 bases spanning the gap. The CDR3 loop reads CASSGGAGGYEQYF. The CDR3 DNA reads TGTGCCAGCTCCGGGGGGGCAGGGGGCTACGAGCAGTACTTC.

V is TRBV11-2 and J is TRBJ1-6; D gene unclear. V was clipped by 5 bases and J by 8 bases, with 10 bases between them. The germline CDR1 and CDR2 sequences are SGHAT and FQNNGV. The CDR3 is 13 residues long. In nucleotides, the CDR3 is TGTGCCAGCAGCCGAGAGGAGGATTCACCCCTCCACTTT. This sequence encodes CASSREEDSPLHF.

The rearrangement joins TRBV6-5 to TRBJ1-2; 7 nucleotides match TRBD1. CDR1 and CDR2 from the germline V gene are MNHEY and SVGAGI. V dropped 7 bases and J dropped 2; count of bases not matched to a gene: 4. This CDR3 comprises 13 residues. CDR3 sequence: CASTRDSNYGYTF. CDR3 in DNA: TGTGCCAGCACCCGGGACAGCAACTATGGCTACACCTTC.

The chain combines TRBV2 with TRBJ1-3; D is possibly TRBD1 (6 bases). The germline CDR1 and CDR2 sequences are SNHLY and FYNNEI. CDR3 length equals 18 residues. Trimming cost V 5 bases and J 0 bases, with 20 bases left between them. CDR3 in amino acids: CASSWALVDRLSGNTIYF. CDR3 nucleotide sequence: TGTGCCAGCAGTTGGGCCCTAGTCGACAGGCTCTCTGGAAACACCATATATTTT.

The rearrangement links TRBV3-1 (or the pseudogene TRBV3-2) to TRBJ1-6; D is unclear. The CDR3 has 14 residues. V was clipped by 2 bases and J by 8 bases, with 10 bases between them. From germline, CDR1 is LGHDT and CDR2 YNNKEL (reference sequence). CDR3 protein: CASSQSGRYSPLHF. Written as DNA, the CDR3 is TGTGCCAGCAGCCAATCCGGGAGGTATTCACCCCTCCACTTT.

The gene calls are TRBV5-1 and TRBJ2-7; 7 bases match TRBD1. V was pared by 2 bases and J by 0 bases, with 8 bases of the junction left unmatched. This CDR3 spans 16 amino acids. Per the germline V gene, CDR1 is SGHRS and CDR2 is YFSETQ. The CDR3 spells CASSLGDSGFSYEQYF. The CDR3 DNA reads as TGCGCCAGCAGCTTAGGGGACAGCGGATTCTCCTACGAGCAGTACTTC.

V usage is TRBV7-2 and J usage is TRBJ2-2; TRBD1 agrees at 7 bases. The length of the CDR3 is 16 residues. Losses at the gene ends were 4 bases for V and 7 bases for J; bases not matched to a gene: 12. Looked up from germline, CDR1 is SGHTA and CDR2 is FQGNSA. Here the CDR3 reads CASSSARQGLIGELFF. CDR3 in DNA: TGTGCCAGCAGCTCAGCCAGACAGGGCCTAATCGGGGAGCTGTTTTTT.

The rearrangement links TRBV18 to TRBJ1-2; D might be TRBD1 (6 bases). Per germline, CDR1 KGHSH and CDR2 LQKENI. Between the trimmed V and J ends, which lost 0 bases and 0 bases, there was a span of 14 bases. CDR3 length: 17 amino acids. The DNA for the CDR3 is TGTGCCAGCTCACCACCGGGGGTCCGGACAGCTAACTATGGCTACACCTTC. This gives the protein CASSPPGVRTANYGYTF.